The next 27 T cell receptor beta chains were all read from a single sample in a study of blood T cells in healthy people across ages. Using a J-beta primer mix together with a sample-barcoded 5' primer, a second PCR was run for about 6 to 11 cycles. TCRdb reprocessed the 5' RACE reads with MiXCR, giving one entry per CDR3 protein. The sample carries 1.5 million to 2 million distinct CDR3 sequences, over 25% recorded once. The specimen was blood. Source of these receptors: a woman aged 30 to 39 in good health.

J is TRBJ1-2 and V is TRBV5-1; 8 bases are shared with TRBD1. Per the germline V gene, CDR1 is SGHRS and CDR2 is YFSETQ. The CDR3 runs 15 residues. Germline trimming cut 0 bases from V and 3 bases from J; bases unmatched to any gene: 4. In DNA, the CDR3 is TGCGCCAGCAGCTTGGAGCGGACAGGGTACTATGGCTACACCTTC. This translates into CASSLERTGYYGYTF.

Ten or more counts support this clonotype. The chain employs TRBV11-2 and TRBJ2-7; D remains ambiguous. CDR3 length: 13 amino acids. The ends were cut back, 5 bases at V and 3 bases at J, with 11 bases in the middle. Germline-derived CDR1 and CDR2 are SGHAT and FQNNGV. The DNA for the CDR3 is TGTGCCAGCAGCGACGGGCCGCTCTACGAGCAGTACTTC. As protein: CASSDGPLYEQYF.

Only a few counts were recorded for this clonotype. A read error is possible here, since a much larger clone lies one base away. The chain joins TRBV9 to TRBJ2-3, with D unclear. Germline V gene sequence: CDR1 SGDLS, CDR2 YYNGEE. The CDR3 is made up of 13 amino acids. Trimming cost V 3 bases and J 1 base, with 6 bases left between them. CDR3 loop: CASSAPGTDTQYF. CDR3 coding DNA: TGTGCCAGCAGCGCACCCGGCACAGATACGCAGTATTTT.

The CDR3 loop is CASSFPIGSTGELFF. The CDR3 bases are TGTGCCAGCAGTTTCCCAATCGGGTCCACCGGGGAGCTGTTTTTT. V usage is TRBV27 and J usage is TRBJ2-2, with D unclear. CDR1 is MNHEY, CDR2 SMNVEV, per germline (reference sequence). Trimming removed 3 bases from V and 4 bases from J, with 12 bases in between. The CDR3 runs to 15 residues.

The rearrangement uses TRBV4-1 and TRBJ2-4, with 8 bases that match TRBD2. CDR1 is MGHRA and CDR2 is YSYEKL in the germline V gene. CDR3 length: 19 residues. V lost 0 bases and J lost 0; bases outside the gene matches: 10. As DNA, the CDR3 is TGCGCCAGCAGCCAAGAGCCCCCTAGCGGGTCGGCAGCCAAAAACATTCAGTACTTC. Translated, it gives CASSQEPPSGSAAKNIQYF.

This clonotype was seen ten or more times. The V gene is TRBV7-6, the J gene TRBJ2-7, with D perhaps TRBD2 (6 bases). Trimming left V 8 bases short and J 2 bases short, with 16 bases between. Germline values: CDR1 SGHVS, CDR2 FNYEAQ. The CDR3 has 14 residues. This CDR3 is CASAAMGGTYEQYF. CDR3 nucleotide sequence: TGTGCCAGCGCCGCTATGGGGGGTACCTACGAGCAGTACTTC. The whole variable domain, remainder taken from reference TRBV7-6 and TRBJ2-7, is GAGVSQSPRYKVTKRGQDVALRCDPISGHVSLYWYRQALGQGPEFLTYFNYEAQQDKSGLPNDRFSAERPEGSISTLTIQRTEQRDSAMYRCASAAMGGTYEQYFGPGTRLTVT.

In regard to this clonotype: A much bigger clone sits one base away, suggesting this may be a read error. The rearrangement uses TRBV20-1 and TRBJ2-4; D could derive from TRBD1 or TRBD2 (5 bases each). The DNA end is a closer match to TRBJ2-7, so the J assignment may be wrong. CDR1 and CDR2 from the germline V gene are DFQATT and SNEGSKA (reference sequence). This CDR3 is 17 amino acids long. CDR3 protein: CSARVGGRGGFTCEQYF. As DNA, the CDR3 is TGCAGTGCTAGAGTTGGGGGTCGGGGCGGCTTCACCTGCGAGCAGTACTTC.

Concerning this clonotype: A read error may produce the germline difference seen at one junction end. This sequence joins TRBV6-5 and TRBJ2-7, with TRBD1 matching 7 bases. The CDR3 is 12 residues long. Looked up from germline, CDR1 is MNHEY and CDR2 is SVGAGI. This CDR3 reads CANSRQGYEQYF. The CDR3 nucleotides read TGTGCCAACAGTCGACAGGGCTACGAGCAGTACTTC.

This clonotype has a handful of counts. The CDR3 coding sequence is TGTGCCAGCAGTTACTCCCTGCAATTTGGCTACACCTTC. It translates to CASSYSLQFGYTF. This rearrangement joins TRBV6-5 to TRBJ1-2; D unresolved. This CDR3 has 13 amino acids. The V end lost 0 bases, the J end lost 7 bases, and 9 bases lay between the germline ends. CDR1 is MNHEY and CDR2 is SVGAGI in the germline V gene.

The CDR3, as DNA: TGTGCCAGCCTGAGGGCAAATAGTTACGAGCAGTACTTC. Its translation is CASLRANSYEQYF. This chain uses TRBV6-1 with TRBJ2-7, with D maybe TRBD2 (5 bases). The CDR3 length is 13 residues. V was pared by 8 bases and J by 4 bases, with 15 bases between. Germline-derived CDR1 and CDR2 are MNHNS and SASEGT.

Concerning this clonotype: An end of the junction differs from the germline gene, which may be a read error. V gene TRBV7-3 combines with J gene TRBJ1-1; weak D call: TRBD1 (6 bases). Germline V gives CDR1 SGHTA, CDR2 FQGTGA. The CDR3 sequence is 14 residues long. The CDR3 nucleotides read TGTGCCAGAAGCTCTGGGGGCGCGGACACTGAAGCTTTCTTT. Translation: CARSSGGADTEAFF.

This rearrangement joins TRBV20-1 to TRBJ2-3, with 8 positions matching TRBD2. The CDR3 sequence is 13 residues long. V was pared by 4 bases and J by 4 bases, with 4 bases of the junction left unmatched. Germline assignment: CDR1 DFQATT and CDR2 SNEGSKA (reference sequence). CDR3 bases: TGCAGTGCTAATCCGGGAGGGGCAGATACGCAGTATTTT. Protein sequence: CSANPGGADTQYF.

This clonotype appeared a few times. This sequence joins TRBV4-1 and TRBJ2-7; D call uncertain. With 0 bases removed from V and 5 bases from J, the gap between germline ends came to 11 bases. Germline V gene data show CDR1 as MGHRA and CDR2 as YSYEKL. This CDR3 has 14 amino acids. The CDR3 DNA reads TGCGCCAGCAGCCAAGAAGCCACGGAGAACGAGCAGTACTTC. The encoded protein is CASSQEATENEQYF.

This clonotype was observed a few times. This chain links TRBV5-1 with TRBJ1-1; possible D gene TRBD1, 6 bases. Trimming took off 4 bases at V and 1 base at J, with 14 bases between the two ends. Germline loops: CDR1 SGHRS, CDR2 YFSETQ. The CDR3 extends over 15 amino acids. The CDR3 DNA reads TGCGCCAGCAGCCTTAACCCGACAGGGAACACTGAAGCTTTCTTT. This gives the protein CASSLNPTGNTEAFF.

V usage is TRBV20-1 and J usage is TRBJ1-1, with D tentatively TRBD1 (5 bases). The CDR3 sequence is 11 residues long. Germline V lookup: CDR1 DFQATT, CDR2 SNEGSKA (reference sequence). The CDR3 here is CSGGSNTEAFF. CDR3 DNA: TGCAGCGGGGGGTCGAACACTGAAGCTTTCTTT.

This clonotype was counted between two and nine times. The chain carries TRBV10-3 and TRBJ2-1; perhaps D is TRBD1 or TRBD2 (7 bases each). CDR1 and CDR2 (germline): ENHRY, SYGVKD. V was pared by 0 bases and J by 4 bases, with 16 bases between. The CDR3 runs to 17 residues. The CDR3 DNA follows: TGTGCCATCAGTGAGTCGGGGAGGGGGCCAAATTACAATGAGCAGTTCTTC. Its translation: CAISESGRGPNYNEQFF.

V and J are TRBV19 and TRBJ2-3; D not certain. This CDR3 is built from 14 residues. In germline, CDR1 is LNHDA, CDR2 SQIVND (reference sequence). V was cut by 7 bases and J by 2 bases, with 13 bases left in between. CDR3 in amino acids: CASNQPGDTDTQYF. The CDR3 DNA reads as TGTGCCAGTAACCAGCCTGGAGACACAGATACGCAGTATTTT. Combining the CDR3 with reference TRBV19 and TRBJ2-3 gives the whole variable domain DGGITQSPKYLFRKEGQNVTLSCEQNLNHDAMYWYRQDPGQGLRLIYYSQIVNDFQKGDIAEGYSVSREKKESFPLTVTSAQKNPTAFYLCASNQPGDTDTQYFGPGTRLTVL.

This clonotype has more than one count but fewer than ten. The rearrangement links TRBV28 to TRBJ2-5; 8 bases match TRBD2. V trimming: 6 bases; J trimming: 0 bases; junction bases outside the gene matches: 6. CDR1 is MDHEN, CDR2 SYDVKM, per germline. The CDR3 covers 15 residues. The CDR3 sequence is CASRELADYQETQYF. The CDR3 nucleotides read TGTGCCAGCAGAGAACTAGCGGACTACCAAGAGACCCAGTACTTC. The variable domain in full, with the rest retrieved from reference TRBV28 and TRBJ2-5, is DVKVTQSSRYLVKRTGEKVFLECVQDMDHENMFWYRQDPGLGLRLIYFSYDVKMKEKGDIPEGYSVSREKKERFSLILESASTNQTSMYLCASRELADYQETQYFGPGTRLLVL.

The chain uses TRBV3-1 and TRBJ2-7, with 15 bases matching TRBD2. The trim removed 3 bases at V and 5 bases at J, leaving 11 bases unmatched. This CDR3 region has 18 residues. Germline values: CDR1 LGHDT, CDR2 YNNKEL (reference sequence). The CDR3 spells CASSQTGLAGGRRHEQYF. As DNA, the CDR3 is TGTGCCAGCAGCCAGACGGGACTAGCGGGGGGCCGGAGGCACGAGCAGTACTTC.

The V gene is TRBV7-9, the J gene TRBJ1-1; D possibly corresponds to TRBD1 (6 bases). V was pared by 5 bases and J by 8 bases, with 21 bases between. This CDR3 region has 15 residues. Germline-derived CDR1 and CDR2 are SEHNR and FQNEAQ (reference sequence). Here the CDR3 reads CASSRLTGAGGEAFF. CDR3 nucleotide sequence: TGTGCCAGCAGCAGACTGACGGGGGCCGGGGGCGAAGCTTTCTTT.

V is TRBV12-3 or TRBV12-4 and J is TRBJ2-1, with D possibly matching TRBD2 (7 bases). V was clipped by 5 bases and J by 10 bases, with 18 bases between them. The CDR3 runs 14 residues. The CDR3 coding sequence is TGTGCCAGCAGTGACTCACGGGGGGCGTGGGAGCAGTTCTTC. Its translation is CASSDSRGAWEQFF.

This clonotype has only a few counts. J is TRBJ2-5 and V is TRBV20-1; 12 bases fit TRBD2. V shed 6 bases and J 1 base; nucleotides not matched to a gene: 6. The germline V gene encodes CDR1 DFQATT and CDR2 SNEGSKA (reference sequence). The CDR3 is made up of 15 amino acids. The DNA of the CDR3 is TGCAGTGCCCTAGCGGGGGGGGGCCTCCAAGAGACCCAGTACTTC. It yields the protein CSALAGGGLQETQYF.

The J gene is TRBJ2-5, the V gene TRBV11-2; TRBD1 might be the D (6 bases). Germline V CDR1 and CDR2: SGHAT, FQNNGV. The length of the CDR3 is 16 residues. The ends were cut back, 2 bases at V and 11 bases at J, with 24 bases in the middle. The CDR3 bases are TGTGCCAGCAGCTTACTTGGGGCGGACAGTTTCCATGAGCAGTACTTC. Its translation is CASSLLGADSFHEQYF.

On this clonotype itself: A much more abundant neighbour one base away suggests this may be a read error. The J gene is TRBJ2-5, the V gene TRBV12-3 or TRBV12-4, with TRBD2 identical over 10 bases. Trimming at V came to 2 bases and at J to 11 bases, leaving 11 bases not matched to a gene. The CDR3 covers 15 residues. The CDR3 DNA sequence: TGTGCCAGCAGTTTAACTAGCGGGACTACCAATGAGCAGTACTTC. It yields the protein CASSLTSGTTNEQYF.

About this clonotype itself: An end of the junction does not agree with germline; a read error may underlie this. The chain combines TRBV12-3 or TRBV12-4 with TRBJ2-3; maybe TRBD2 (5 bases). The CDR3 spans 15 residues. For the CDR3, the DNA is TGTGCCAGCAGTTTACAGCGGCGAAGAACAGATACGGAGTATTTT. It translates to CASSLQRRRTDTEYF.

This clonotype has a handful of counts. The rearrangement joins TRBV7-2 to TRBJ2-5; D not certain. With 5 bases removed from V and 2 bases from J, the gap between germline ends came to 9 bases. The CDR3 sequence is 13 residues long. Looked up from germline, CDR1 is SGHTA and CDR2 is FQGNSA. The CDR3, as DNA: TGTGCCAGCAGCCCAATCCTACAAGAGACCCAGTACTTC. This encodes CASSPILQETQYF.

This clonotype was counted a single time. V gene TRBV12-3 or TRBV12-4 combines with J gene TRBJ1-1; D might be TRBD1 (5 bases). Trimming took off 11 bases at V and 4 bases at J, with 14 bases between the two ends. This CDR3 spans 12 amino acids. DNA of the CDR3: TGTGCCGTAGCATACGGGGGCACTGAAGCTTTCTTT. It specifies CAVAYGGTEAFF.